This TCR beta chain appears in the sequencing data of a study of spatial heterogeneity in lung cancer. Background on the study: Among detected sequences, beta-chain ones consistently exceeded alpha-chain ones in number.

Trimming stripped 2 bases from V and 5 bases from J, with 12 bases between. Germline CDR1 reads MNHNY; CDR2 reads SVGAGI (reference sequence). The CDR3 runs 14 residues. TCRdb processed the 5' RACE reads anew with MiXCR; each CDR3 protein has one entry. The sample records roughly 50,000 distinct CDR3 sequences, approximately 7.6% being singletons. This clonotype has a handful of counts. The antigen is not known. Study-level results: Ubiquitous, expanded tumor-derived TCRs were more frequently observed in blood at resection than at follow-up.

Stated time point: sample taken at primary tumor resection. Whole RNA, which was extracted from tumor, nontumor lung tissue or frozen PBMC, was sequenced without any cell sorting. The cohort: over 70 early-stage, untreated non-small cell lung cancer patients. The chain uses TRBV6-6 and TRBJ1-1; D call uncertain. The TCR comes from a female donor with early-stage non-small cell lung cancer. The source was PBMCs, collected at surgery. The CDR3: CASSYLLVATEAFF. DNA for the CDR3: TGTGCCAGCAGTTACCTGCTGGTCGCAACTGAAGCTTTCTTT.